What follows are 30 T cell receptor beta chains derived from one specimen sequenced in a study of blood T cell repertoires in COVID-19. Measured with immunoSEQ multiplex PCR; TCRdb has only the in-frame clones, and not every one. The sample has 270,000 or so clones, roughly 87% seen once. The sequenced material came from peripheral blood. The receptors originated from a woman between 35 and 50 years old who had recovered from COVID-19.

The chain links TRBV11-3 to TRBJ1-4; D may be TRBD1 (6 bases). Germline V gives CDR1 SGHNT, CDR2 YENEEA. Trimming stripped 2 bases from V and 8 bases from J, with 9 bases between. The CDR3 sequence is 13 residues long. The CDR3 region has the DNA TGTGCCAGCAGCTTACCAGGGGCCGAAAAACTGTTTTTT. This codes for CASSLPGAEKLFF.

The CDR3 DNA reads TGCGCCAGCAGCCAAGACGAAGGCGGGAGGGCGAATACGCAGTATTTT. Encoded protein: CASSQDEGGRANTQYF. The rearrangement joins TRBV4-3 to TRBJ2-3; 9 positions agree with TRBD2. From germline, CDR1 is LGHNA and CDR2 YSLEER. The CDR3 contains 16 residues. V lost 0 bases and J lost 7; bases outside the gene matches: 8.

In DNA form, the CDR3 reads TGTGCCAGCAGTTTACAGGGACACTCCTACGAGCAGTACTTC. Its translation: CASSLQGHSYEQYF. This chain uses TRBV28 with TRBJ2-7; D perhaps matches TRBD1 (6 bases). Trimming took off 2 bases at V and 0 bases at J, with 8 bases between the two ends. Germline V lookup: CDR1 MDHEN, CDR2 SYDVKM. The CDR3 length is 14 residues.

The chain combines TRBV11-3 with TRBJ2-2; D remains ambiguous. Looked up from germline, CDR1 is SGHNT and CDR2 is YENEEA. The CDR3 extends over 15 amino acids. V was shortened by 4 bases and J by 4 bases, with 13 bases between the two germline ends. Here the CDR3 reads CASSYTRGITGELFF. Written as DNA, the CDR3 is TGTGCCAGCAGCTATACTCGAGGTATCACCGGGGAGCTGTTTTTT. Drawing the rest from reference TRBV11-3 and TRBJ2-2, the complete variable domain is EAGVVQSPRYKIIEKKQPVAFWCNPISGHNTLYWYLQNLGQGPELLIRYENEEAVDDSQLPKDRFSAERLKGVDSTLKIQPAELGDSAVYLCASSYTRGITGELFFGEGSRLTVL.

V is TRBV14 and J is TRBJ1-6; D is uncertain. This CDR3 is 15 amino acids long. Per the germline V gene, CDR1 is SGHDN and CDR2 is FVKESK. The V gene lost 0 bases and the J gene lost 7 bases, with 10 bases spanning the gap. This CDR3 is CASSQDGNGNSPLHF. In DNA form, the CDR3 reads TGTGCCAGCAGCCAAGACGGGAACGGAAATTCACCCCTCCACTTT.

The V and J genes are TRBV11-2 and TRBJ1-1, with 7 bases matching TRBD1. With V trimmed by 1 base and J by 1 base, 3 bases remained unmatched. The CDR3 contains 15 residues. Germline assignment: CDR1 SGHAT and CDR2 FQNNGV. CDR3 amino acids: CASSLVGGRNTEAFF. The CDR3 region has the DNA TGTGCCAGCAGCTTAGTAGGGGGCAGGAACACTGAAGCTTTCTTT.

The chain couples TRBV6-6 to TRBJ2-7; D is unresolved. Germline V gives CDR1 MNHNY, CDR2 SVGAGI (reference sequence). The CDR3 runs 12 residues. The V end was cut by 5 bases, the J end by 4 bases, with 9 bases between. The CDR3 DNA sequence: TGTGCCAGCAGTACCGACGGGTACGAGCAGTACGTC. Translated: CASSTDGYEQYV.

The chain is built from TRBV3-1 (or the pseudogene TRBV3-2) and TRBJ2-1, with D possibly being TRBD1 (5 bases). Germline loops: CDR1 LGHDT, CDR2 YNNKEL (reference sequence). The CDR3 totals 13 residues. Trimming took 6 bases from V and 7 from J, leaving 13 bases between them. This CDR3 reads CASSRLQGNEQFF. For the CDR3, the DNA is TGTGCCAGCAGTCGCCTTCAGGGAAATGAGCAGTTCTTC.

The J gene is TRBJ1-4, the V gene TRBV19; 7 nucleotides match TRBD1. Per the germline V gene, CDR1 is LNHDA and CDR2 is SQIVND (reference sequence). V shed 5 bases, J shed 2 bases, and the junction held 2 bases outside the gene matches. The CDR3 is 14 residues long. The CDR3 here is CASSYRGTNEKLFF. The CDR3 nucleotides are TGTGCCAGTAGTTACAGGGGTACTAATGAAAAACTGTTTTTT.

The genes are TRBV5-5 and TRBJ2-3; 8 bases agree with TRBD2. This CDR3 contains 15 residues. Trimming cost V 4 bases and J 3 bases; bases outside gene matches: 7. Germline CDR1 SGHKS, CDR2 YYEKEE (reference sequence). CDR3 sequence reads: CASSVGGARTDTQYF. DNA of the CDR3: TGTGCCAGCAGCGTCGGGGGGGCCAGGACAGATACGCAGTATTTT.

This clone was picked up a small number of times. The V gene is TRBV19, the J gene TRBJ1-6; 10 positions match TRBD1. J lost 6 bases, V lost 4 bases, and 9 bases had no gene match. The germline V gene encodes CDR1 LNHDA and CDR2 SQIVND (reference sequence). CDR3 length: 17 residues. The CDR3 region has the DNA TGTGCCAGTAGTAGGGGACAGGGGACCCAGTTTAATTCACCCCTCCACTTT. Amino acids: CASSRGQGTQFNSPLHF.

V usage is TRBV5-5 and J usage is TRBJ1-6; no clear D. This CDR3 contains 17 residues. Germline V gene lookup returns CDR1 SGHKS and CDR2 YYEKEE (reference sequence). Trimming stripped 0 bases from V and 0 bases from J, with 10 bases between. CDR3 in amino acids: CASSLVGRSSYNSPLHF. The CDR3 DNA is TGTGCCAGCAGCTTGGTAGGGAGGAGCTCCTATAATTCACCCCTCCACTTT.

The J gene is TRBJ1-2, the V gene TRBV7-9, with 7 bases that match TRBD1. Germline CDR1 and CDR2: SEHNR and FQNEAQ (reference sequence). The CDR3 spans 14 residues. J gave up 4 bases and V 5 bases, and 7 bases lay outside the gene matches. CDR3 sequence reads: CASSPREGAYGYTF. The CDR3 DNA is TGTGCCAGCAGCCCTAGAGAGGGGGCCTATGGCTACACCTTC.

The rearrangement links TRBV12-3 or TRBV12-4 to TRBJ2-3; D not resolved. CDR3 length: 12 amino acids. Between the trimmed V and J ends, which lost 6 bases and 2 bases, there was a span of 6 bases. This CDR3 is CASSFFTDTQYF. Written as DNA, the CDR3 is TGTGCCAGCAGCTTCTTCACAGATACGCAGTATTTT.

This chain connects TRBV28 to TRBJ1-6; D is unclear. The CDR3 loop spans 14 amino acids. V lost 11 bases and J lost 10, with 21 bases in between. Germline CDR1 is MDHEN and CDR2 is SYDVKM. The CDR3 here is CAGTRAGKASPLHF. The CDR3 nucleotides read TGTGCCGGTACGCGGGCGGGGAAGGCCTCACCCCTCCACTTT.

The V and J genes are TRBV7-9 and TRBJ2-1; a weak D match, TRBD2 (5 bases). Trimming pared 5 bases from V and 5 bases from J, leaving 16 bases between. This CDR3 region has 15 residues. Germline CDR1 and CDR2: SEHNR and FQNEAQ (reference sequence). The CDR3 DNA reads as TGTGCCAGCAGCCGCCGGGGTTTGAGTAACAATGAGCAGTTCTTC. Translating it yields CASSRRGLSNNEQFF. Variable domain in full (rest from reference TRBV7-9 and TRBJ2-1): DTGVSQNPRHKITKRGQNVTFRCDPISEHNRLYWYRQTLGQGPEFLTYFQNEAQLEKSRLLSDRFSAERPKGSFSTLEIQRTEQGDSAMYLCASSRRGLSNNEQFFGPGTRLTVL.

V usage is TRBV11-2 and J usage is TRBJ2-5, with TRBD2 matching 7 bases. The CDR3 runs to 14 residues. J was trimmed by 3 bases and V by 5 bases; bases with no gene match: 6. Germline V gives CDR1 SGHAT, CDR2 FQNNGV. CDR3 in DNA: TGTGCCAGCAGCCAAGGACTAGTCGAAGAGACCCAGTACTTC. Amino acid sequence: CASSQGLVEETQYF.

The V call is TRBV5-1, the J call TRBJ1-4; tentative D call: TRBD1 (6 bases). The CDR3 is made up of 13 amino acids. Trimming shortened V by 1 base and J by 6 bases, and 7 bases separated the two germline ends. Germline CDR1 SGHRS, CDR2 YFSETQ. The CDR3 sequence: CASSLSGDEKLFF. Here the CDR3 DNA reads TGCGCCAGCAGCTTGTCAGGGGATGAAAAACTGTTTTTT.

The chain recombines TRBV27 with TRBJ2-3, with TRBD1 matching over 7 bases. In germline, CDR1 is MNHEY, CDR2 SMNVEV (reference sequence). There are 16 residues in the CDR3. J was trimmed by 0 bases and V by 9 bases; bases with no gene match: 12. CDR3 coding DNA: TGTGCCAGGGGAGAGGGGGCCGACGTTAGCACAGATACGCAGTATTTT. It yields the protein CARGEGADVSTDTQYF.

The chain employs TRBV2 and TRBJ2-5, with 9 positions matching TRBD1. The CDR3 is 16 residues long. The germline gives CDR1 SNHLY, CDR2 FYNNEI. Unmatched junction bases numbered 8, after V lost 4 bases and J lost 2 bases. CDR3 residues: CASSGITGTGQETQYF. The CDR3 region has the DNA TGTGCCAGCAGTGGGATAACCGGGACAGGGCAAGAGACCCAGTACTTC.

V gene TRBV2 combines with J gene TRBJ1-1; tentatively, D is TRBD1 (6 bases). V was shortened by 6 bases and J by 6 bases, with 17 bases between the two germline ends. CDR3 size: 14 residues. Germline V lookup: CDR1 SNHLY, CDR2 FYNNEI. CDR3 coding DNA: TGTGCCAGCAGGGGGGCCCCAGGGGTCCCTGAAGCTTTCTTT. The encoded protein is CASRGAPGVPEAFF.

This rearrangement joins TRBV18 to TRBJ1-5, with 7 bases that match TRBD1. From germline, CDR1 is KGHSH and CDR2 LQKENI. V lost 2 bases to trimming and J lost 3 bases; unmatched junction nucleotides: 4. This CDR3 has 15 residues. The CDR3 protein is CASSPSEGANQPQHF. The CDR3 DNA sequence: TGTGCCAGCTCACCATCAGAGGGGGCCAATCAGCCCCAGCATTTT.

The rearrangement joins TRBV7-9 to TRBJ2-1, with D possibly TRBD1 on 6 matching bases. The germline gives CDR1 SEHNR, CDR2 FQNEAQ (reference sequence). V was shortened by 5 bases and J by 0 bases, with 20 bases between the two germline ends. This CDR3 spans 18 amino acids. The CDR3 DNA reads TGTGCCAGCAGCCAAAAGAGGGGGACCTCAAGCTCCTACAATGAGCAGTTCTTC. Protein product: CASSQKRGTSSSYNEQFF.

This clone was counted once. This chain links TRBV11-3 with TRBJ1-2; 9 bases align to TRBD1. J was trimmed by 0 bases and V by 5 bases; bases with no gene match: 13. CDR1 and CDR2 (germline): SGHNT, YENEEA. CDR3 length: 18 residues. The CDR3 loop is CASSPQTGTGITNYGYTF. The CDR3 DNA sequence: TGTGCCAGCAGCCCACAAACCGGGACAGGGATCACTAACTATGGCTACACCTTC.

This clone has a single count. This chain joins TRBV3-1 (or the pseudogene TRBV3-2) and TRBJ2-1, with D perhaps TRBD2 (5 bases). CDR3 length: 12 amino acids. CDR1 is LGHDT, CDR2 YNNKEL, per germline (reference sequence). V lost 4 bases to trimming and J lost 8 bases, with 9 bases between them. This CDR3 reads CASSRMRDEQFF. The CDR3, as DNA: TGTGCCAGCAGCCGCATGAGGGATGAGCAGTTCTTC.

Written as DNA, the CDR3 is TGCAGTGCTAGTTTGGGACCGGGGAGGGTTGAGACCCAGTACTTC. It specifies CSASLGPGRVETQYF. This chain links TRBV20-1 with TRBJ2-5; TRBD2 agrees at 7 bases. The CDR3 sequence is 15 residues long. Germline V gene lookup returns CDR1 DFQATT and CDR2 SNEGSKA (reference sequence). V shed 3 bases and J 5 bases; nucleotides not matched to a gene: 12.

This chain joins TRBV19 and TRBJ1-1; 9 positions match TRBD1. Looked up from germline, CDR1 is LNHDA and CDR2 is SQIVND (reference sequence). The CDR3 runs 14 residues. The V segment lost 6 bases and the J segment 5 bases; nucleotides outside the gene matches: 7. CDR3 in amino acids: CASSLTGGGTEAFF. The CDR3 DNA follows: TGTGCCAGTAGCTTGACAGGGGGGGGAACTGAAGCTTTCTTT.

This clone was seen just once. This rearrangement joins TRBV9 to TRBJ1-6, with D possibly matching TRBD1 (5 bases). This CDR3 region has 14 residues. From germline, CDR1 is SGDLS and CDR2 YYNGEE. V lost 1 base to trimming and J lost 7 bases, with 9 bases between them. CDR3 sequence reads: CASSVTGGNSPLHF. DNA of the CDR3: TGTGCCAGCAGCGTAACGGGGGGAAATTCACCCCTCCACTTT.

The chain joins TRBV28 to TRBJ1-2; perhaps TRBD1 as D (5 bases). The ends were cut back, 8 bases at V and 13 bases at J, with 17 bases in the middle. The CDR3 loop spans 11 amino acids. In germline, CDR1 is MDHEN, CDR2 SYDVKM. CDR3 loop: CASRQGISVTF. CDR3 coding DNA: TGTGCCAGCCGGCAGGGAATCAGTGTCACCTTC.

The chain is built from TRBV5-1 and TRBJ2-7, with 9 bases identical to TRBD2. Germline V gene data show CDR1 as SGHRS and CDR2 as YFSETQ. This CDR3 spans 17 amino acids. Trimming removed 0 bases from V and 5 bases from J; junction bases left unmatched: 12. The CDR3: CASSLAPWAGGPHEQYF. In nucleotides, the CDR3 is TGCGCCAGCAGCTTGGCCCCCTGGGCGGGGGGGCCCCACGAGCAGTACTTC.